This TCR beta chain originates from a study of cytomegalovirus exposure and HLA in healthy donors. Study findings and constraints: Three chains linked to CMV were shown in vitro to be specific for CMV antigens. What TCR beta sequences reportedly achieved was accurate prediction of HLA-A and HLA-B alleles in most subjects.

With respect to this clone: What it binds is unknown.

The germline V gene encodes CDR1 LGHNA and CDR2 YSLEER. The CDR3 length is 15 residues. Unmatched junction bases numbered 6, after V lost 0 bases and J lost 6 bases. At collection, donors were nominally healthy, but unrecorded immune exposures were probable. The PCR ran on 60 Vbeta and 13 Jbeta primers. The assay was immunoSEQ multiplex PCR, and TCRdb's table has in-frame clones only and misses some. Here the sample spans tens of thousands of clones, around 82% being singletons. The genes are TRBV4-3 and TRBJ2-3, with 7 bases aligning to TRBD2. This TCR derives from a female donor in good health and CMV-seronegative. Sequencing was done on a sample of PBMCs. CDR3 in amino acids: CASSQEFGGVDTQYF. The CDR3 nucleotides are TGCGCCAGCAGCCAAGAATTTGGGGGGGTTGATACGCAGTATTTT.